Listed below are T cell receptor beta chains from one sample, sequenced in a study of blood T cell repertoires in COVID-19. TCRdb keeps only in-frame clones here, not all; method: immunoSEQ multiplex PCR. Of a few hundred thousand clones in the sample, just under 90% were seen once. Sequenced input: peripheral blood. These receptors all come from a woman in her forties or fifties with COVID-19, enrolled during active disease. Each CDR3 is given with its conserved first and last residue. Fields, in order: D gene, CDR3 length, V gene, J gene, clone size, CDR3 DNA, CDR3 protein. D genes are given only for firm matches. Clone size is not always given. Where it is, it says once, few, many or a class for expanded clones.

-	13	TRBV27	TRBJ2-3	-	TGTGCCAGCAGTGCGACAGGATCAGATACGCAGTATTTT	CASSATGSDTQYF
TRBD1	16	TRBV9	TRBJ2-2	-	TGTGCCAGCAGCGCCAGTCTCGACAGGGGAACCGGGGAGCTGTTTTTT	CASSASLDRGTGELFF
TRBD2	16	TRBV5-1	TRBJ2-3	-	TGCGCCAGCAGCTTGGCTCCGGCGGGAGACCCAGATACGCAGTATTTT	CASSLAPAGDPDTQYF
TRBD2	18	TRBV7-2	TRBJ2-1	-	TGTGCCAGCAGCTCTGTAGCGGGACTCTCTTCTGCCTACAATGAGCAGTTCTTC	CASSSVAGLSSAYNEQFF
TRBD1	15	TRBV6-6	TRBJ1-2	-	TGTGCCAGCAGTTTCACAGGGGGCGAAACCTATGGCTACACCTTC	CASSFTGGETYGYTF
-	13	TRBV7-9	TRBJ2-5	-	TGTGCCAGCAGCTTACTAGGTTGGGAGACCCAGTACTTC	CASSLLGWETQYF
TRBD2	17	TRBV30	TRBJ2-7	-	TGTGCCTGGAGTGTGGGTAGGACTAGCGGTATTTCCTACGAGCAGTACTTC	CAWSVGRTSGISYEQYF
TRBD1	14	TRBV5-1	TRBJ2-1	-	TGCGCCAGCAGCTTGGCCACAGGGGGCTCCGAGCAGTTCTTC	CASSLATGGSEQFF
TRBD1	20	TRBV30	TRBJ2-5	-	TGTGCCTGGAGTGTACGGTTGGGGACAGGGACCCGAGAAAAGAAAGAGACCCAGTACTTC	CAWSVRLGTGTREKKETQYF
-	15	TRBV7-7	TRBJ2-7	-	TGTGCTAGCAGCTTATCGGACAGTCGCTCCTACGAGCAGTACTTC	CASSLSDSRSYEQYF
-	13	TRBV9	TRBJ2-3	-	TGTGCCAGCAGCTCGCGGCCGACGGATACGCAGTATTTT	CASSSRPTDTQYF
-	15	TRBV3-1/TRBV3-2	TRBJ1-1	-	TGTGCCAGCAGCCAATCAGAACATGGCGGGGGCTCAACTTTCTTT	CASSQSEHGGGSTFF
-	16	TRBV4-2	TRBJ1-5	-	TGTGCCAGCAGCCAAGAGTCAGGGAATAGCAATCAGCCCCAGCATTTT	CASSQESGNSNQPQHF
-	16	TRBV2	TRBJ1-5	-	TGTGCCAGCAGTGTAGGGGGGGAAGTTTCCGGCCAGCCCCAGCATTTT	CASSVGGEVSGQPQHF
TRBD1	13	TRBV3-1/TRBV3-2	TRBJ1-1	-	TGTGCCAGCAGCCAGGGACAGGGGATTGGAGCTTTCTTT	CASSQGQGIGAFF
-	14	TRBV5-1	TRBJ2-1	-	TGCGCCAGCAGCCTGAACCTTGGAGGGAATGAGCAGTTCTTC	CASSLNLGGNEQFF
TRBD1	16	TRBV15	TRBJ1-6	-	TGTGCCACCAGCAGAGCTCTTACAGGGGGCCGCTCACCCCTCCACTTT	CATSRALTGGRSPLHF
-	17	TRBV4-3	TRBJ2-2	-	TGCGCCAGCAGCCAAGACCCCCCGGCGGCCGGCCCCGGGGAGCTGTTTTTT	CASSQDPPAAGPGELFF
TRBD2	15	TRBV27	TRBJ2-3	-	TGTGCCAGCAGCGGACTAGCGGGAGGGTGGGATACGCAGTATTTT	CASSGLAGGWDTQYF
TRBD1	15	TRBV19	TRBJ1-2	-	TGTGCCAGTAGTACGTCAGGGGGCACTAACTATGGCTACACCTTC	CASSTSGGTNYGYTF
TRBD2	16	TRBV6-2/TRBV6-3	TRBJ2-1	-	TGTGCCAGCAGTTACTCAGGCGGGAGGGCCCCGAATGAGCAGTTCTTC	CASSYSGGRAPNEQFF
-	17	TRBV27	TRBJ2-3	once	TGTGCCAGCAGTTTACATTGGCCCCCCGGGGGCACAGATACGCAGTATTTT	CASSLHWPPGGTDTQYF
TRBD1	14	TRBV27	TRBJ1-1	-	TGTGCCAGCAGTTCGGACAGGGTGAACACTGAAGCTTTCTTT	CASSSDRVNTEAFF
TRBD1	13	TRBV19	TRBJ1-2	few	TGTGCCAGTAGCCGGGACAGGGACTATGGCTACACCTTC	CASSRDRDYGYTF
-	15	TRBV3-1/TRBV3-2	TRBJ2-1	once	TGTGCCAGCAGCCATCCCCGGGGCGGGGACAATGAGCAGTTCTTC	CASSHPRGGDNEQFF
-	15	TRBV9	TRBJ1-3	-	TGTGCCAGCAGCATCCTAGGTGGGAGCGGAAACACCATATATTTT	CASSILGGSGNTIYF
-	12	TRBV5-4	TRBJ1-5	-	TGTGCCAGCAGCTTCCCGGGGCAGCCCCAGCATTTT	CASSFPGQPQHF
TRBD1	15	TRBV3-1/TRBV3-2	TRBJ1-1	once	TGTGCCAGCAGCAATCGGGACAGGGTGAACACTGAAGCTTTCTTT	CASSNRDRVNTEAFF
-	12	TRBV29-1	TRBJ2-4	-	TGCAGCGTTGAGTCCTCCGGAAACATTCAGTACTTC	CSVESSGNIQYF
TRBD2	15	TRBV19	TRBJ2-2	-	TGTGCCAGCCGGACTAGCGGGAGCGACACCGGGGAGCTGTTTTTT	CASRTSGSDTGELFF
-	15	TRBV6-4	TRBJ2-1	-	TGTGCCAGCAGTGACCGGGCAGGGGTGGTCAATGAGCAGTTCTTC	CASSDRAGVVNEQFF
-	13	TRBV6-6	TRBJ1-2	few	TGTGCCAGCAGTTACTCAGCAACCCCTGGCTACACCTTC	CASSYSATPGYTF
-	14	TRBV11-3	TRBJ2-7	-	TGTGCCAGCAGCTATACGGACAGGCGGGGCGAGCAGTACTTC	CASSYTDRRGEQYF
-	14	TRBV3-1/TRBV3-2	TRBJ1-1	-	TGTGCCAGCAGCCAAGGGGAGGGGAGGGGGGAAGCTTTCTTT	CASSQGEGRGEAFF
-	14	TRBV6-5	TRBJ1-2	-	TGTGCCAGCAAAGCAGGGGCTTACCGCTATGGCTACACCTTC	CASKAGAYRYGYTF